The 32 T cell receptor beta chains reported below all come from one sample, sequenced in a study of T cell changes during pregnancy in multiple sclerosis. Assay used: immunoSEQ multiplex PCR; TCRdb lists only in-frame clones, some missing. The sample lists almost 35,000 clones; approximately 90% were seen once. This sample comprised CD8+ T cells from peripheral blood mononuclear cells, obtained before pregnancy. All receptors come from a female donor with multiple sclerosis, enrolled in a pregnancy study.

The chain joins TRBV5-8 to TRBJ2-2; perhaps TRBD2 as D (5 bases). The CDR3 covers 16 residues. The germline CDR1 and CDR2 sequences are SGHTS and YDEGEE. V lost 1 base to trimming and J lost 4 bases, with 14 bases between them. CDR3 in DNA: TGTGCCAGCAGCTTGATACGGGGTGCGGGCACCGGGGAGCTGTTTTTT. The encoded protein is CASSLIRGAGTGELFF.

The chain uses TRBV2 and TRBJ2-7; D remains ambiguous. CDR3 size: 16 residues. Germline CDR1 reads SNHLY; CDR2 reads FYNNEI. Between the trimmed V and J ends, which lost 1 base and 2 bases, there was a span of 15 bases. CDR3 in amino acids: CASSEDDRNFPYEQYF. CDR3 nucleotide sequence: TGTGCCAGCAGTGAAGACGATAGAAACTTCCCCTACGAGCAGTACTTC.

The chain links TRBV27 to TRBJ2-2; D gene uncertain. The CDR3 is made up of 13 amino acids. The ends were cut back, 0 bases at V and 5 bases at J, with 4 bases in the middle. Germline V gene lookup returns CDR1 MNHEY and CDR2 SMNVEV (reference sequence). CDR3 coding DNA: TGTGCCAGCAGTTTATCTAAAACCGGGGAGCTGTTTTTT. As protein: CASSLSKTGELFF.

This sequence joins TRBV11-3 and TRBJ2-1; TRBD2 is a possible D gene (5 bases). This CDR3 comprises 17 residues. The V end was cut by 6 bases, the J end by 0 bases, with 18 bases between. The germline CDR1 and CDR2 sequences are SGHNT and YENEEA. The chain's CDR3 is CASSAGLAPSSYNEQFF. The CDR3 DNA sequence: TGTGCCAGCAGTGCCGGGCTAGCCCCAAGCTCCTACAATGAGCAGTTCTTC.

This clone appeared once. The chain couples TRBV7-9 to TRBJ2-7; D call uncertain. V lost 2 bases and J 0 bases, leaving 11 bases between the germline ends. The CDR3 spans 15 residues. CDR1 and CDR2 from the germline V gene are SEHNR and FQNEAQ (reference sequence). CDR3 region: CASSLSTDSSYEQYF. CDR3 coding DNA: TGTGCCAGCAGCTTATCAACAGATAGCTCCTACGAGCAGTACTTC.

CDR3 nucleotide sequence: TGTGCCAGCAACACGCCCGGCCGGGGGAGGGATGAGCAGTTCTTC. Amino acids: CASNTPGRGRDEQFF. J is TRBJ2-1 and V is TRBV11-2, with 7 nucleotides matching TRBD2. CDR3 length: 15 amino acids. Germline-derived CDR1 and CDR2 are SGHAT and FQNNGV. V was pared by 7 bases and J by 8 bases, with 14 bases of the junction left unmatched.

This chain links TRBV6-6 with TRBJ2-1, with 12 nucleotides matching TRBD2. Germline assignment: CDR1 MNHNY and CDR2 SVGAGI (reference sequence). This CDR3 is 15 amino acids long. Losses at the gene ends were 4 bases for V and 9 bases for J; bases not matched to a gene: 7. The CDR3 nucleotides read TGTGCCAGCAGTTCCGGACTAGCGGGGAGGGGTGAGCAGTTCTTC. Translated: CASSSGLAGRGEQFF.

The chain links TRBV9 to TRBJ1-4; TRBD1 agrees at 7 bases. The CDR3 is 15 residues long. From germline, CDR1 is SGDLS and CDR2 YYNGEE. Losses at the gene ends were 3 bases for V and 4 bases for J; bases not matched to a gene: 6. DNA for the CDR3: TGTGCCAGCAGCGGAAGGGACAGCGATAATGAAAAACTGTTTTTT. Amino acids: CASSGRDSDNEKLFF.

V usage is TRBV4-1 and J usage is TRBJ2-1; the D gene is possibly TRBD2 (5 bases). This CDR3 has 15 residues. CDR1 MGHRA and CDR2 YSYEKL come from the germline V gene. Trimming left V 0 bases short and J 9 bases short, with 15 bases between. For the CDR3, the DNA is TGCGCCAGCAGCCAAGAGGCTAGCCTGAGGAGTGAGCAGTTCTTC. This sequence encodes CASSQEASLRSEQFF.

The chain employs TRBV16 and TRBJ2-7; 9 positions match TRBD1. The CDR3 length is 14 residues. Trimming took 0 bases from V and 4 from J; bases not matched to a gene: 1. Germline CDR1 and CDR2: KGHSY and FQNENV. CDR3 amino acids: CASSQSGQGYEQYF. CDR3 sequence (DNA): TGTGCCAGCAGCCAATCGGGACAGGGTTACGAGCAGTACTTC.

V usage is TRBV6-1 and J usage is TRBJ2-1; 7 bases align to TRBD1. The CDR3 is 18 residues long. Unmatched junction bases numbered 12, after V lost 1 base and J lost 3 bases. Germline V gene data show CDR1 as MNHNS and CDR2 as SASEGT. In nucleotides, the CDR3 is TGTGCCAGCAGTGAAGACTGGGACAGACACAACCTCTACAATGAGCAGTTCTTC. Residues: CASSEDWDRHNLYNEQFF.

This clone was seen a single time. The chain employs TRBV4-1 and TRBJ2-3; D remains unclear. Per the germline V gene, CDR1 is MGHRA and CDR2 is YSYEKL. The V gene lost 1 base and the J gene lost 1 base, with 9 bases spanning the gap. The CDR3 runs 15 residues. This CDR3 is CASSQGLDGTDTQYF. CDR3 nucleotide sequence: TGCGCCAGCAGCCAAGGGCTAGACGGCACAGATACGCAGTATTTT.

The chain links TRBV4-3 to TRBJ2-2; 8 nucleotides align to TRBD2. The germline V gene has CDR1 LGHNA and CDR2 YSLEER. This CDR3 has 16 amino acids. The ends lost 0 bases at V and 5 bases at J; junction bases unmatched: 5. This CDR3 reads CASSQDRGGSTGELFF. The CDR3 nucleotides read TGCGCCAGCAGCCAAGATCGGGGGGGCTCAACCGGGGAGCTGTTTTTT.

As DNA, the CDR3 is TGTGCCAGCAGTCAGGGGTTAGGGGACAATGAGCAGTTCTTC. This sequence encodes CASSQGLGDNEQFF. The chain has TRBV27 and TRBJ2-1, with D possibly TRBD1 on 6 matching bases. The germline V and J ends were trimmed by 5 bases and 5 bases, with 13 bases remaining between them. The germline V gene has CDR1 MNHEY and CDR2 SMNVEV (reference sequence). The CDR3 has 14 amino acids.

The chain uses TRBV2 and TRBJ2-1; 9 bases line up with TRBD1. V shed 0 bases and J 1 base; nucleotides not matched to a gene: 1. Germline CDR1 reads SNHLY; CDR2 reads FYNNEI. The CDR3 runs to 16 residues. The CDR3 DNA follows: TGTGCCAGCAGTGAAGCAGGGACAGGGTCCTACAATGAGCAGTTCTTC. Encoded protein: CASSEAGTGSYNEQFF.

V usage is TRBV5-6 and J usage is TRBJ1-2, with 9 bases matching TRBD1. This CDR3 is 15 amino acids long. V lost 3 bases to trimming and J lost 5 bases; unmatched junction nucleotides: 8. Germline CDR1 is SGHDT and CDR2 is YYEEEE. CDR3 nucleotides: TGTGCCAGCAGCTGGACTACCGGGACAGGGTATGGCTACACCTTC. Translation: CASSWTTGTGYGYTF.

This sequence joins TRBV27 and TRBJ1-2, with D uncertain. This CDR3 comprises 15 residues. Trimming cost V 5 bases and J 4 bases, with 17 bases left between them. Germline CDR1 reads MNHEY; CDR2 reads SMNVEV (reference sequence). DNA for the CDR3: TGTGCCAGCAGTCCGGACGGTGAGGGCGGCTATGGCTACACCTTC. Translating gives CASSPDGEGGYGYTF.

The CDR3 sequence: CASSFLLAGSNEQFF. In DNA, the CDR3 is TGTGCCAGCAGCTTTCTACTAGCGGGATCCAATGAGCAGTTCTTC. J is TRBJ2-1 and V is TRBV11-2; 10 nucleotides agree with TRBD2. The CDR3 is made up of 15 amino acids. Germline V gives CDR1 SGHAT, CDR2 FQNNGV. V was pared by 3 bases and J by 6 bases, with 5 bases of the junction left unmatched. Full variable domain (outside the CDR3, taken from reference TRBV11-2 and TRBJ2-1): EAGVAQSPRYKIIEKRQSVAFWCNPISGHATLYWYQQILGQGPKLLIQFQNNGVVDDSQLPKDRFSAERLKGVDSTLKIQPAKLEDSAVYLCASSFLLAGSNEQFFGPGTRLTVL.

This sequence joins TRBV29-1 and TRBJ2-1; a weak D match, TRBD2 (5 bases). With 8 bases removed from V and 5 bases from J, the gap between germline ends came to 16 bases. The germline CDR1 and CDR2 sequences are SQVTM and ANQGSEA. This CDR3 region has 13 residues. The CDR3 DNA sequence: TGCAGCCCCATTAACGGGGAAGACAATGAGCAGTTCTTC. The encoded protein is CSPINGEDNEQFF.

The chain couples TRBV7-6 to TRBJ1-1; 8 bases are shared with TRBD1. Germline CDR1 is SGHVS and CDR2 is FNYEAQ. CDR3 length equals 13 residues. V was clipped by 3 bases and J by 11 bases; unmatched bases: 8. The CDR3 sequence: CASSFSGGSGAFF. CDR3 in DNA: TGTGCCAGCAGCTTTTCAGGGGGCAGCGGGGCTTTCTTT.

This chain joins TRBV2 and TRBJ1-6; D not resolved. The length of the CDR3 is 15 residues. Trimming removed 1 base at V and 9 bases at J, with 13 bases between. Germline V gene sequence: CDR1 SNHLY, CDR2 FYNNEI. CDR3 coding DNA: TGTGCCAGCAGTGAAGGGAGACCTTTTAGTTCACCCCTCCACTTT. This sequence encodes CASSEGRPFSSPLHF. Complete variable domain (other parts from reference TRBV2 and TRBJ1-6): EPEVTQTPSHQVTQMGQEVILRCVPISNHLYFYWYRQILGQKVEFLVSFYNNEISEKSEIFDDQFSVERPDGSNFTLKIRSTKLEDSAMYFCASSEGRPFSSPLHFGNGTRLTVT.

This clone was found a few times. The rearrangement uses TRBV19 and TRBJ2-2, with D possibly TRBD1 on 6 matching bases. CDR1 and CDR2 from the germline V gene are LNHDA and SQIVND (reference sequence). The CDR3 has 15 residues. The germline V and J ends were trimmed by 5 bases and 3 bases, with 13 bases remaining between them. This chain's CDR3 is CASSPMGHDTGELFF. In DNA, the CDR3 is TGTGCCAGTAGTCCTATGGGACACGACACCGGGGAGCTGTTTTTT.

The rearrangement uses TRBV7-6 and TRBJ1-1, with D possibly being TRBD1 (6 bases). The CDR3 length is 15 residues. Trimming left V 1 base short and J 5 bases short, with 14 bases between. The germline gives CDR1 SGHVS, CDR2 FNYEAQ. The CDR3 DNA reads TGTGCCAGCAGCTTAGTAACAGGGTATGGTACTGAAGCTTTCTTT. It codes for CASSLVTGYGTEAFF.

This clone showed up just a few times. The chain recombines TRBV4-1 with TRBJ1-5; weak D call: TRBD1 (6 bases). Germline V CDR1 and CDR2: MGHRA, YSYEKL. The CDR3 runs to 15 residues. Trimming cost V 0 bases and J 1 base, with 7 bases left between them. The CDR3 here is CASSQDGGSNQPQHF. The CDR3 DNA follows: TGCGCCAGCAGCCAAGATGGGGGCAGCAATCAGCCCCAGCATTTT.

This clone has only one observation. The V gene is TRBV11-2, the J gene TRBJ2-6, with D possibly being TRBD1 (6 bases). V lost 3 bases and J lost 1, with 16 bases in between. Germline CDR1 and CDR2: SGHAT and FQNNGV. This CDR3 region has 18 residues. The CDR3 is CASSFTGRGSSGANVLTF. CDR3 coding DNA: TGTGCCAGCAGCTTTACCGGCAGGGGAAGTTCTGGGGCCAACGTCCTGACTTTC.

The chain links TRBV6-6 to TRBJ1-1, with D hard to call. V was trimmed by 3 bases and J by 4 bases, leaving 12 bases between them. CDR1 and CDR2 from the germline V gene are MNHNY and SVGAGI (reference sequence). The CDR3 is made up of 14 amino acids. As DNA, the CDR3 is TGTGCCAGCAGTTATAGGCAAGGAGGCACTGAAGCTTTCTTT. It codes for CASSYRQGGTEAFF.

V is TRBV19 and J is TRBJ1-4; 9 positions agree with TRBD1. Germline loops: CDR1 LNHDA, CDR2 SQIVND (reference sequence). The V segment lost 4 bases and the J segment 8 bases; nucleotides outside the gene matches: 8. There are 15 residues in the CDR3. The CDR3 reads CASSTGGTGSEKLFF. CDR3 sequence (DNA): TGTGCCAGTAGTACCGGTGGGACAGGGAGCGAAAAACTGTTTTTT.

The chain employs TRBV15 and TRBJ2-5; 8 positions agree with TRBD2. J lost 4 bases, V lost 1 base, and 11 bases had no gene match. Germline values: CDR1 LNHNV, CDR2 YYDKDF (reference sequence). The CDR3 totals 17 residues. In DNA form, the CDR3 reads TGTGCCACCAGCAGAGTCGGGAGCGGGGGATCAGGAGAGACCCAGTACTTC. This encodes CATSRVGSGGSGETQYF.

The genes are TRBV7-3 and TRBJ2-1; D may be TRBD2 (5 bases). Trimming took 3 bases from V and 5 from J, leaving 8 bases between them. CDR3 length equals 13 residues. From germline, CDR1 is SGHTA and CDR2 FQGTGA. This CDR3 reads CASSLVGDNEQFF. The CDR3 coding sequence is TGTGCCAGCAGCTTGGTCGGGGACAATGAGCAGTTCTTC.

The V call is TRBV28, the J call TRBJ1-6, with D possibly matching TRBD1 (6 bases). This CDR3 is built from 16 residues. Germline assignment: CDR1 MDHEN and CDR2 SYDVKM. Trimming cost V 0 bases and J 6 bases, with 12 bases left between them. In nucleotides, the CDR3 is TGTGCCAGCAGTTTATGGGCGGACAGTAGTAATTCACCCCTCCACTTT. Protein sequence: CASSLWADSSNSPLHF.

The CDR3 DNA follows: TGTGCCAGCAGCGTAGCGGGGGGGTTGGATGAGCAGTTCTTC. Protein product: CASSVAGGLDEQFF. The chain recombines TRBV9 with TRBJ2-1; 8 bases map to TRBD2. The germline V gene encodes CDR1 SGDLS and CDR2 YYNGEE. CDR3 length: 14 amino acids. The J segment lost 8 bases and the V segment lost 0 bases, leaving 4 bases of the junction unmatched.

J is TRBJ1-1 and V is TRBV5-1; TRBD1 aligns across 7 bases. Germline V gene sequence: CDR1 SGHRS, CDR2 YFSETQ. Trimming removed 3 bases from V and 5 bases from J; junction bases left unmatched: 7. The CDR3 extends over 14 amino acids. The CDR3 DNA reads TGCGCCAGCAGCTACCACAGGGGAATAACTGAAGCTTTCTTT. Amino acids: CASSYHRGITEAFF.